Listed below are T cell receptor beta chains from one sample, sequenced in a study of blood T cells in healthy people across ages. Each CDR3 protein is one row after TCRdb ran MiXCR on the 5' RACE reads. The table records 750,000 to 950,000 distinct CDR3 sequences, roughly 50% of them present only once. Source material: blood. Source of these receptors: an elderly man in good health. Both conserved end residues are part of each CDR3. Fields, in order: clone size, D gene, CDR3 length, V gene, J gene, CDR3 protein, CDR3 DNA. A D gene is named only where the DNA matches it firmly. Clone size is stated in some rows and not others, as once, few, many or a class when expanded.

size: few
D: -
length: 12
V: TRBV7-2
J: TRBJ2-3
CDR3: CASSFFVDTQYF
DNA: TGTGCCAGCAGCTTCTTCGTGGATACGCAGTATTTT

size: -
D: -
length: 17
V: TRBV5-6
J: TRBJ2-3
CDR3: CASVRTRQALSTDTQYF
DNA: TGTGCCAGCGTACGTACCCGACAGGCCCTAAGCACAGATACGCAGTATTTT

size: -
D: TRBD2
length: 16
V: TRBV5-1
J: TRBJ2-7
CDR3: CASSSGLAGVGNEQYF
DNA: TGCGCCAGCAGCTCGGGACTAGCGGGAGTAGGAAATGAGCAGTACTTC

size: -
D: TRBD2
length: 14
V: TRBV29-1
J: TRBJ2-3
CDR3: CSVEDLGGRRDAYF
DNA: TGCAGCGTTGAAGATCTGGGAGGGAGAAGAGACGCGTATTTT

size: -
D: TRBD2
length: 15
V: TRBV20-1
J: TRBJ2-3
CDR3: CSARGGTRVTDTQYF
DNA: TGCAGTGCTAGAGGGGGGACTAGGGTCACAGATACGCAGTATTTT

size: once
D: -
length: 16
V: TRBV18
J: TRBJ1-3
CDR3: CASSPSRASSGNTIYF
DNA: TGTGCCAGCTCACCCTCCAGGGCCAGCTCTGGAAACACCATATATTTT

size: -
D: -
length: 15
V: TRBV28
J: TRBJ2-7
CDR3: CASSLRLVADNEQYF
DNA: TGTGCCAGCAGTTTAAGATTAGTAGCGGACAATGAGCAGTACTTC

size: few
D: TRBD1
length: 15
V: TRBV20-1
J: TRBJ2-7
CDR3: CSASALGTGETRQYF
DNA: TGCAGTGCTAGTGCCCTCGGGACAGGCGAAACGAGGCAGTACTTC

size: -
D: -
length: 15
V: TRBV27
J: TRBJ2-5
CDR3: CASSFLAGGPETQYF
DNA: TGTGCCAGCTCATTCCTGGCAGGTGGTCCGGAGACCCAGTACTTC

size: once
D: -
length: 13
V: TRBV6-4
J: TRBJ1-1
CDR3: CASSRTDYTEAFF
DNA: TGTGCCAGCAGTAGGACGGACTACACTGAAGCTTTCTTT

size: -
D: -
length: 18
V: TRBV18
J: TRBJ2-7
CDR3: CASSPLGLSLGETYEQYF
DNA: TGTGCCAGCTCACCTCTCGGACTTAGCCTCGGGGAAACTTACGAGCAGTACTTC

size: -
D: -
length: 13
V: TRBV20-1
J: TRBJ1-1
CDR3: CSASNPGGAEAFF
DNA: TGCAGTGCTAGTAATCCGGGGGGGGCTGAAGCTTTCTTT

size: few
D: -
length: 12
V: TRBV12-3/TRBV12-4
J: TRBJ2-1
CDR3: CASRRTPDEQFF
DNA: TGTGCCAGCAGGCGAACTCCGGATGAGCAGTTCTTC

size: -
D: -
length: 15
V: TRBV20-1
J: TRBJ2-1
CDR3: CSSIHLGVYYNEQFF
DNA: TGCAGTTCTATACACCTCGGGGTTTACTACAATGAGCAGTTCTTC

size: few
D: -
length: 15
V: TRBV20-1
J: TRBJ2-7
CDR3: CSARDRAGGSYEQYF
DNA: TGCAGTGCTAGAGATAGGGCAGGGGGGTCCTACGAGCAGTACTTC

size: -
D: TRBD2
length: 17
V: TRBV9
J: TRBJ2-1
CDR3: CASSPQPGLATYNEQFF
DNA: TGTGCCAGCAGCCCCCAGCCGGGACTAGCGACCTACAATGAGCAGTTCTTC

size: -
D: -
length: 18
V: TRBV5-1
J: TRBJ2-7
CDR3: CASSLASGEYQATYEQYF
DNA: TGCGCCAGCAGCTTGGCATCGGGGGAGTACCAGGCCACCTACGAGCAGTACTTC

size: -
D: TRBD1
length: 19
V: TRBV27
J: TRBJ2-7
CDR3: CASSLFPSRGRQAMNEQYF
DNA: TGTGCCAGCAGTTTATTCCCCAGCAGGGGGCGGCAAGCAATGAATGAGCAGTACTTC

size: few
D: TRBD1
length: 17
V: TRBV3-1
J: TRBJ1-2
CDR3: CASSQTDRGVYSGGYTF
DNA: TGTGCCAGCAGCCAAACAGACAGGGGAGTTTATAGTGGTGGCTACACCTTC

size: -
D: -
length: 16
V: TRBV12-3/TRBV12-4
J: TRBJ1-2
CDR3: CASSHRLEGPLGGYTF
DNA: TGTGCCAGCAGTCACAGACTGGAGGGGCCCCTAGGTGGCTACACCTTC

size: -
D: -
length: 14
V: TRBV12-3/TRBV12-4
J: TRBJ2-7
CDR3: CASSLRGSLYEQYF
DNA: TGTGCCAGCAGTTTAAGAGGGTCTCTCTACGAGCAGTACTTC

size: -
D: TRBD2
length: 14
V: TRBV20-1
J: TRBJ2-1
CDR3: CSASGLAGGLGEFF
DNA: TGCAGTGCTAGTGGTCTAGCGGGAGGGTTGGGAGAGTTCTTC

size: -
D: TRBD1
length: 13
V: TRBV7-9
J: TRBJ2-5
CDR3: CASSDRGPETQYF
DNA: TGTGCCAGCAGCGACAGGGGGCCGGAGACCCAGTACTTC

size: -
D: -
length: 13
V: TRBV10-3
J: TRBJ2-5
CDR3: CAIMGGEGETQYF
DNA: TGTGCCATCATGGGGGGCGAGGGAGAGACCCAGTACTTC

size: few
D: TRBD1
length: 13
V: TRBV13
J: TRBJ2-7
CDR3: CATARTGTYEQYF
DNA: TGTGCCACCGCGAGGACAGGGACCTACGAGCAGTACTTC

size: once
D: -
length: 16
V: TRBV3-1
J: TRBJ2-1
CDR3: CASSQGPGTSYNEQFF
DNA: TGTGCCAGCAGCCAAGGTCCCGGGACCTCCTACAATGAGCAGTTCTTC